Following are 27 T cell receptor beta chains from one sample sequenced in a study of cytomegalovirus exposure and HLA in healthy donors. Researchers ran the PCR with 60 Vbeta and 13 Jbeta primers. Produced via immunoSEQ multiplex PCR; TCRdb's table is partial and in-frame only. Of some 150,000 clones listed, roughly four fifths are singletons. Specimen: PBMCs. The receptors stem from a man younger than 35 in good health and CMV-seropositive.

The chain employs TRBV4-1 and TRBJ1-2, with a tentative D call TRBD1 (5 bases). V was clipped by 0 bases and J by 2 bases, with 16 bases between them. This CDR3 is 17 amino acids long. Germline V lookup: CDR1 MGHRA, CDR2 YSYEKL. This CDR3 is CASSQDIPNRQNYGYTF. CDR3 sequence (DNA): TGCGCCAGCAGCCAAGATATACCCAACAGGCAGAACTATGGCTACACCTTC.

This sequence joins TRBV28 and TRBJ1-2; the match to TRBD1 covers 7 bases. The CDR3 covers 12 residues. The germline V gene has CDR1 MDHEN and CDR2 SYDVKM. Germline trimming cut 5 bases from V and 5 bases from J; bases unmatched to any gene: 2. The CDR3: CASSKQGYGYTF. Here the CDR3 DNA reads TGTGCCAGCAGTAAACAGGGGTATGGCTACACCTTC.

CDR3 in amino acids: CASSLHRNEQFF. DNA for the CDR3: TGTGCCAGCAGTTTACACAGGAACGAGCAGTTCTTC. This chain connects TRBV28 to TRBJ2-1; D possibly corresponds to TRBD1 (5 bases). The CDR3 extends over 12 amino acids. The V end lost 2 bases, the J end lost 10 bases, and 9 bases lay between the germline ends. CDR1 MDHEN and CDR2 SYDVKM come from the germline V gene. The full variable domain, with the rest looked up from reference TRBV28 and TRBJ2-1, is DVKVTQSSRYLVKRTGEKVFLECVQDMDHENMFWYRQDPGLGLRLIYFSYDVKMKEKGDIPEGYSVSREKKERFSLILESASTNQTSMYLCASSLHRNEQFFGPGTRLTVL.

The rearrangement uses TRBV28 and TRBJ1-2, with 8 bases identical to TRBD1. The CDR3 totals 13 residues. After removal of 8 bases from V and 4 bases from J, the junction contained 6 bases not matched to a gene. Germline loops: CDR1 MDHEN, CDR2 SYDVKM. Written as DNA, the CDR3 is TGTGCCAGCTACAACAGGGGGACCTATGGCTACACCTTC. Translating gives CASYNRGTYGYTF.

The J gene is TRBJ1-2, the V gene TRBV28, with TRBD1 identical over 7 bases. Germline-derived CDR1 and CDR2 are MDHEN and SYDVKM. The CDR3 runs to 14 residues. The J segment lost 2 bases and the V segment lost 4 bases, leaving 4 bases of the junction unmatched. The CDR3 is CASSYGDRNYGYTF. DNA for the CDR3: TGTGCCAGCAGTTATGGGGACAGAAACTATGGCTACACCTTC.

This chain uses TRBV6-5 with TRBJ2-7; 7 nucleotides line up with TRBD1. After removal of 2 bases from V and 10 bases from J, the junction contained 8 bases not matched to a gene. The CDR3 has 13 amino acids. Per germline, CDR1 MNHEY and CDR2 SVGAGI. CDR3 in DNA: TGTGCCAGCAGTTACGCGCCAGGGGGTAGTCAGTACTTC. This gives the protein CASSYAPGGSQYF.

V and J are TRBV4-2 and TRBJ1-1; D remains ambiguous. The CDR3 runs 13 residues. The V gene lost 3 bases and the J gene lost 2 bases, with 7 bases spanning the gap. The germline gives CDR1 LGHNA, CDR2 YNFKEQ. The CDR3 DNA follows: TGTGCCAGCAGCCATATAGATAACACTGAAGCTTTCTTT. This gives the protein CASSHIDNTEAFF.

The chain recombines TRBV2 with TRBJ1-1; 8 bases align to TRBD1. This CDR3 is built from 13 residues. With V trimmed by 6 bases and J by 5 bases, 5 bases remained unmatched. The V gene's germline CDR1 is SNHLY and CDR2 FYNNEI. CDR3 sequence reads: CASRQGASTEAFF. DNA for the CDR3: TGTGCCAGCAGGCAGGGGGCTAGTACTGAAGCTTTCTTT.

Only one count was recorded for this clone. The chain links TRBV5-4 to TRBJ2-2; 12 bases fit TRBD2. V trimming: 0 bases; J trimming: 7 bases; junction bases outside the gene matches: 4. The CDR3 is made up of 16 amino acids. CDR1 and CDR2 (germline): SGHNT, YYREEE (reference sequence). The CDR3 nucleotides read TGTGCCAGCAGCTTGGGACTAGCGGGAGTTAACGGGGAGCTGTTTTTT. Protein: CASSLGLAGVNGELFF.

The chain has TRBV11-2 and TRBJ2-7; 8 bases are shared with TRBD1. The CDR3 has 14 amino acids. Germline V CDR1 and CDR2: SGHAT, FQNNGV. The V and J ends lost 1 base and 4 bases, in that order; junction bases with no gene match: 3. The CDR3 is CASSLGDRHYEQYF. The CDR3 bases are TGTGCCAGCAGCTTAGGGGACAGGCATTACGAGCAGTACTTC.

The count of this clone is one. The chain carries TRBV23-1 and TRBJ2-7; 9 bases agree with TRBD2. TRBV23-1 is designated an ORF whose function remains uncertain. This CDR3 comprises 18 residues. With 0 bases clipped from V and 0 bases from J, the junction kept 9 bases outside the gene matches. The DNA of the CDR3 is TGCGCCAGCAGTCAATCGTGGGGAAATAGCGGGAGCTCCTACGAGCAGTACTTC. It encodes CASSQSWGNSGSSYEQYF.

The chain carries TRBV4-2 and TRBJ2-5; TRBD2 matches at 10 bases. TRBJ2-7 matches the DNA end more closely, so the J call is doubtful. This CDR3 is built from 17 residues. Germline V gene sequence: CDR1 LGHNA, CDR2 YNFKEQ. The CDR3 here is CASSQDGPSGSLDEQYF. CDR3 coding DNA: TGTGCCAGCAGCCAAGATGGCCCTAGCGGGAGCCTCGACGAGCAGTACTTC.

V gene TRBV19 combines with J gene TRBJ1-5; tentative D call: TRBD1 (5 bases). The CDR3 runs to 16 residues. The germline V gene encodes CDR1 LNHDA and CDR2 SQIVND (reference sequence). V was trimmed by 8 bases and J by 0 bases, leaving 17 bases between them. The CDR3 nucleotides read TGTGCCAGTGGATCGCAGGGAACTATTAGCAATCAGCCCCAGCATTTT. Its translation: CASGSQGTISNQPQHF.

This chain connects TRBV19 to TRBJ1-5; maybe TRBD1 (5 bases). Germline assignment: CDR1 LNHDA and CDR2 SQIVND (reference sequence). V dropped 6 bases and J dropped 4 bases, with 10 bases sitting between them. This CDR3 has 13 residues. The CDR3 protein is CASRRQPNQPQHF. In DNA, the CDR3 is TGTGCCAGTAGACGACAGCCTAATCAGCCCCAGCATTTT.

The table lists this clone with a few counts. V usage is TRBV4-2 and J usage is TRBJ1-1; a possible D gene is TRBD1 (5 bases). Germline V gene lookup returns CDR1 LGHNA and CDR2 YNFKEQ. This CDR3 has 16 residues. V lost 1 base and J 0 bases, leaving 12 bases between the germline ends. The CDR3 nucleotides read TGTGCCAGCAGCCAAGGGGAGGGACTTCTGAACACTGAAGCTTTCTTT. Its protein product is CASSQGEGLLNTEAFF.

Only a few counts were recorded for this clone. In DNA, the CDR3 is TGTGCCAGTAGCCAGGGTACAGGAGAGACCCAGTACTTC. This translates into CASSQGTGETQYF. This chain uses TRBV19 with TRBJ2-5, with D possibly matching TRBD1 (5 bases). CDR1 LNHDA and CDR2 SQIVND come from the germline V gene (reference sequence). The V end was cut by 6 bases, the J end by 4 bases, with 12 bases between. CDR3 size: 13 residues.

The chain carries TRBV28 and TRBJ1-1, with 7 bases fitting TRBD1. CDR3 length: 14 residues. The trim removed 2 bases at V and 1 base at J, leaving 1 base unmatched. Germline-derived CDR1 and CDR2 are MDHEN and SYDVKM. CDR3 loop: CASSLGTANTEAFF. Here the CDR3 DNA reads TGTGCCAGCAGTTTAGGGACAGCGAACACTGAAGCTTTCTTT. Supplemented by reference TRBV28 and TRBJ1-1, the full variable domain reads DVKVTQSSRYLVKRTGEKVFLECVQDMDHENMFWYRQDPGLGLRLIYFSYDVKMKEKGDIPEGYSVSREKKERFSLILESASTNQTSMYLCASSLGTANTEAFFGQGTRLTVV.

The chain is built from TRBV10-3 and TRBJ2-7, with 9 bases fitting TRBD2. V dropped 3 bases and J dropped 4; count of bases not matched to a gene: 16. The germline CDR1 and CDR2 sequences are ENHRY and SYGVKD. The CDR3 sequence is 18 residues long. CDR3 DNA: TGTGCCATCAGTGACTCCTGCCCCATTAAGCGGGAGGAGTACGAGCAGTACTTC. Amino acids: CAISDSCPIKREEYEQYF.

The chain carries TRBV4-1 and TRBJ2-1, with 10 bases that match TRBD2. The CDR3 spans 17 residues. Per germline, CDR1 MGHRA and CDR2 YSYEKL. The junction had 9 bases not matched to a gene; V was cut back by 3 bases and J by 4 bases. The CDR3 DNA sequence: TGCGCCAGCAGCCACTACACCGGGACTAGCGTATACAATGAGCAGTTCTTC. This translates into CASSHYTGTSVYNEQFF.

This clone has only a few counts. The chain's CDR3 is CASRLDSYTGELFF. The CDR3 region has the DNA TGCGCCAGCAGACTGGACAGTTACACCGGGGAGCTGTTTTTT. V usage is TRBV5-1 and J usage is TRBJ2-2; D perhaps matches TRBD1 (6 bases). The CDR3 covers 14 residues. Between the trimmed V and J ends, which lost 5 bases and 3 bases, there was a span of 11 bases. The germline V gene has CDR1 SGHRS and CDR2 YFSETQ.

In this sample, this clone turned up a few times. This chain connects TRBV6-5 to TRBJ1-1; 10 nucleotides line up with TRBD1. CDR1 MNHEY and CDR2 SVGAGI come from the germline V gene. V shed 4 bases, J shed 6 bases, and the junction held 8 bases outside the gene matches. CDR3 length: 15 amino acids. CDR3 DNA: TGTGCCAGCAGTTCCGACAGGGGGCAGAAGGCTGAAGCTTTCTTT. This encodes CASSSDRGQKAEAFF.

The V gene is TRBV7-8, the J gene TRBJ2-7; 7 bases are a match to TRBD1. This CDR3 comprises 15 residues. Germline V gene sequence: CDR1 SGHVS, CDR2 FQNEAQ. Losses at the gene ends were 1 base for V and 3 bases for J; bases not matched to a gene: 6. The CDR3: CASSLVYRGNYEQYF. CDR3 nucleotides: TGTGCCAGCAGCTTAGTCTACAGGGGCAACTACGAGCAGTACTTC. The variable domain in full, completed from reference TRBV7-8 and TRBJ2-7, reads GAGVSQSPRYKVAKRGQDVALRCDPISGHVSLFWYQQALGQGPEFLTYFQNEAQLDKSGLPSDRFFAERPEGSVSTLKIQRTQQEDSAVYLCASSLVYRGNYEQYFGPGTRLTVT.

The chain carries TRBV27 and TRBJ2-1; tentatively, D is TRBD2 (6 bases). CDR3 length: 11 residues. Germline CDR1 and CDR2: MNHEY and SMNVEV (reference sequence). Trimming took off 11 bases at V and 4 bases at J, with 9 bases between the two ends. Here the CDR3 reads CACGEYNEQFF. CDR3 sequence (DNA): TGTGCCTGCGGGGAGTACAATGAGCAGTTCTTC.

The V gene is TRBV5-1, the J gene TRBJ2-7; TRBD1 matches 8 bases. This CDR3 has 16 amino acids. CDR1 is SGHRS and CDR2 is YFSETQ in the germline V gene. With 0 bases clipped from V and 1 base from J, the junction kept 6 bases outside the gene matches. CDR3 residues: CASSLAKDRVSYEQYF. The CDR3 bases are TGCGCCAGCAGCTTGGCCAAGGACAGGGTTTCCTACGAGCAGTACTTC. The entire variable domain, with the rest obtained from reference TRBV5-1 and TRBJ2-7, is as follows: KAGVTQTPRYLIKTRGQQVTLSCSPISGHRSVSWYQQTPGQGLQFLFEYFSETQRNKGNFPGRFSGRQFSNSRSEMNVSTLELGDSALYLCASSLAKDRVSYEQYFGPGTRLTVT.

In the case of this clone: Additional DNA sequences in this sample encode the identical CDR3. The rearrangement links TRBV6-5 to TRBJ1-2, with D possibly TRBD1 on 6 matching bases. With 5 bases removed from V and 2 bases from J, the gap between germline ends came to 9 bases. CDR3 length: 13 residues. Looked up from germline, CDR1 is MNHEY and CDR2 is SVGAGI. CDR3 coding DNA: TGTGCCAGCAGTGCTCAGGGGAACTATGGCTACACCTTC. Translated: CASSAQGNYGYTF.

The J gene is TRBJ2-1, the V gene TRBV4-1, with 9 bases matching TRBD2. V shed 1 base and J 5 bases; nucleotides not matched to a gene: 3. The CDR3 spans 15 residues. From germline, CDR1 is MGHRA and CDR2 YSYEKL. CDR3 sequence: CASSQGSSGDNEQFF. The CDR3 DNA is TGCGCCAGCAGCCAAGGGTCTAGCGGGGACAATGAGCAGTTCTTC.

This clone was observed a single time. The chain employs TRBV6-5 and TRBJ2-7; D possibly corresponds to TRBD2 (5 bases). CDR1 is MNHEY, CDR2 SVGAGI, per germline. Trimming pared 0 bases from V and 2 bases from J, leaving 14 bases between. The CDR3 covers 16 residues. The CDR3 DNA reads as TGTGCCAGCAGTTACTCGGGGAGCGGAGCTCCCTACGAGCAGTACTTC. This codes for CASSYSGSGAPYEQYF.